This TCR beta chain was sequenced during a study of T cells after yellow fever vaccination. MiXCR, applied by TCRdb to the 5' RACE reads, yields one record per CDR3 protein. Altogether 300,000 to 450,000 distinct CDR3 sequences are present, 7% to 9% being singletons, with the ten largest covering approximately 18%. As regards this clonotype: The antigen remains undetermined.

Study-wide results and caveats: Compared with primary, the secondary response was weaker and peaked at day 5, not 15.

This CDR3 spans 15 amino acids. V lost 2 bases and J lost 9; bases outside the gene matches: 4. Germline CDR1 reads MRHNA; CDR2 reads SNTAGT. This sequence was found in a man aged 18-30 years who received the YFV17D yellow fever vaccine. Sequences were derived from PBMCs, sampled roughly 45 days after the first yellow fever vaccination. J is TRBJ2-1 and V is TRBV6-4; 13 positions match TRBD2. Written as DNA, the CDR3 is TGTGCCAGCAGTGACCGACTAGCGGGGGGTGTTGAGCAGTTCTTC. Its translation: CASSDRLAGGVEQFF.